The 28 T cell receptor beta chains reported below all come from one sample, sequenced in a study of blood T cell repertoires in COVID-19. TCRdb's table, derived via immunoSEQ multiplex PCR, lists solely in-frame clones and lacks some. The repertoire holds about 350,000 clones, with less than 90% as singletons. Sequencing was carried out using PBMCs or T cells enriched from blood (not recorded which). Receptors originate from a woman aged 25 to 39 who had recovered from COVID-19.

The DNA of the CDR3 is TGTGCCAGCAGTCAGGGACAGGGAATCGATGGCTACACCTTC. This sequence encodes CASSQGQGIDGYTF. The chain uses TRBV28 and TRBJ1-2; 9 bases fit TRBD1. The germline CDR1 and CDR2 sequences are MDHEN and SYDVKM. V was clipped by 5 bases and J by 6 bases; unmatched bases: 7. The CDR3 extends over 14 amino acids.

The rearrangement uses TRBV30 and TRBJ2-3, with D possibly being TRBD1 (7 bases). This CDR3 region has 14 residues. Germline V gene sequence: CDR1 GTSNPN, CDR2 SVGIG (reference sequence). V lost 8 bases to trimming and J lost 4 bases, with 19 bases between them. The DNA of the CDR3 is TGTGCCGGAAGCAGGGGGGCCCGCCCAGATACGCAGTATTTT. Translated, it gives CAGSRGARPDTQYF.

The table lists this clone with a few counts. The rearrangement links TRBV7-2 to TRBJ2-7, with D possibly TRBD2 on 7 matching bases. This CDR3 is built from 16 residues. The V gene lost 5 bases and the J gene lost 6 bases, with 23 bases spanning the gap. Germline CDR1 SGHTA, CDR2 FQGNSA. CDR3 sequence: CASSLAPIRGAGEQYF. The CDR3 nucleotides read TGTGCCAGCAGCCTTGCACCGATACGGGGGGCCGGCGAGCAGTACTTC.

The V and J genes are TRBV9 and TRBJ2-3; D is ambiguous. Trimming took off 0 bases at V and 2 bases at J, with 10 bases between the two ends. Germline V CDR1 and CDR2: SGDLS, YYNGEE. This CDR3 region has 15 residues. The CDR3 nucleotides are TGTGCCAGCAGCGTAGTACCACAGAACACAGATACGCAGTATTTT. This codes for CASSVVPQNTDTQYF.

The J gene is TRBJ1-4, the V gene TRBV18, with 7 nucleotides matching TRBD1. The CDR3 length is 14 residues. Germline-derived CDR1 and CDR2 are KGHSH and LQKENI. J was trimmed by 7 bases and V by 4 bases; bases with no gene match: 6. As DNA, the CDR3 is TGTGCCAGCTCACAGGGACAGAGGGGTGAAAAACTGTTTTTT. Encoded protein: CASSQGQRGEKLFF.

The chain recombines TRBV27 with TRBJ2-3; TRBD2 might be the D (6 bases). CDR1 and CDR2 (germline): MNHEY, SMNVEV (reference sequence). The V end lost 8 bases, the J end lost 5 bases, and 20 bases lay between the germline ends. The CDR3 is 15 amino acids. Here the CDR3 reads CASGSGRGIRDTQYF. The CDR3 region has the DNA TGTGCCAGCGGCTCGGGACGGGGGATTCGAGATACGCAGTATTTT.

The chain links TRBV2 to TRBJ1-6; D may be TRBD1 (5 bases). This CDR3 has 16 amino acids. Germline lookup yields CDR1 SNHLY and CDR2 FYNNEI. Trimming took off 0 bases at V and 9 bases at J, with 15 bases between the two ends. The CDR3: CASSEAHPQGGSPLHF. Written as DNA, the CDR3 is TGTGCCAGCAGTGAAGCGCACCCGCAGGGAGGTTCACCCCTCCACTTT.

The chain combines TRBV28 with TRBJ2-7; possible D gene TRBD1, 6 bases. Germline lookup yields CDR1 MDHEN and CDR2 SYDVKM. Trimming shortened V by 6 bases and J by 1 base, and 22 bases separated the two germline ends. The CDR3 is made up of 17 amino acids. This chain's CDR3 is CASRAVTGIFWSYEQYF. The CDR3 DNA reads as TGTGCCAGCAGGGCGGTGACAGGTATTTTTTGGTCCTACGAGCAGTACTTC.

V usage is TRBV12-3 or TRBV12-4 and J usage is TRBJ2-7, with a weak D call TRBD1 (7 bases). With 8 bases removed from V and 9 bases from J, the gap between germline ends came to 20 bases. This CDR3 is 13 amino acids long. CDR3 nucleotide sequence: TGTGCCAGCCTTCGACAGGGCGGGGACCGGCAGTACTTC. Translation gives CASLRQGGDRQYF.

This chain connects TRBV5-6 to TRBJ2-1; TRBD1 aligns across 9 bases. The V and J ends lost 2 bases and 15 bases, in that order; junction bases with no gene match: 6. The CDR3 length is 12 residues. Germline V lookup: CDR1 SGHDT, CDR2 YYEEEE. CDR3: CASSLSGTGPFF. The CDR3, as DNA: TGTGCCAGCAGCTTATCCGGGACAGGGCCGTTCTTC.

The chain has TRBV30 and TRBJ1-6, with D tentatively TRBD1 (5 bases). With 4 bases removed from V and 8 bases from J, the gap between germline ends came to 12 bases. CDR1 is GTSNPN, CDR2 SVGIG, per germline (reference sequence). CDR3 length: 13 residues. The CDR3 nucleotides read TGTGCCTGGAAAGTCAGGGCCGATTCACCCCTCCACTTT. Translating it yields CAWKVRADSPLHF.

The chain uses TRBV5-4 and TRBJ2-5; 10 positions match TRBD2. The CDR3 has 16 amino acids. Germline CDR1 SGHNT, CDR2 YYREEE (reference sequence). Trimming cost V 1 base and J 5 bases; bases outside gene matches: 8. This CDR3 is CASSLPAAGGPETQYF. CDR3 in DNA: TGTGCCAGCAGCTTGCCGGCAGCGGGGGGGCCGGAGACCCAGTACTTC.

This sequence joins TRBV6-5 and TRBJ2-5, with D perhaps matching TRBD1 (5 bases). The V gene's germline CDR1 is MNHEY and CDR2 SVGAGI. This CDR3 has 12 amino acids. V was pared by 6 bases and J by 5 bases, with 10 bases between. The CDR3 DNA sequence: TGTGCCAGCAGCAGGGATATCGAGACCCAGTACTTC. Translation: CASSRDIETQYF.

The chain is built from TRBV14 and TRBJ2-2; D is unclear. The CDR3 contains 12 residues. Germline values: CDR1 SGHDN, CDR2 FVKESK. The V end lost 4 bases, the J end lost 4 bases, and 4 bases lay between the germline ends. CDR3 loop: CASSLFTGELFF. The CDR3 coding sequence is TGTGCCAGCAGCCTATTCACCGGGGAGCTGTTTTTT.

The chain uses TRBV2 and TRBJ2-7; 7 bases are a match to TRBD1. The CDR3 has 14 residues. Germline V gene sequence: CDR1 SNHLY, CDR2 FYNNEI. Trimming cost V 6 bases and J 4 bases; bases outside gene matches: 9. The CDR3 DNA follows: TGTGCCAGCAGCACCGGGACAGACCCTTACGAGCAGTACTTC. This translates into CASSTGTDPYEQYF.

V usage is TRBV3-1 (or the pseudogene TRBV3-2) and J usage is TRBJ2-7, with D possibly matching TRBD1 (6 bases). There are 15 residues in the CDR3. Looked up from germline, CDR1 is LGHDT and CDR2 is YNNKEL (reference sequence). Trimming shortened V by 0 bases and J by 2 bases, and 11 bases separated the two germline ends. CDR3 coding DNA: TGTGCCAGCAGCCAAGATCCGAACAGGGCCTACGAGCAGTACTTC. Residues: CASSQDPNRAYEQYF.

This chain joins TRBV28 and TRBJ1-3; possible D gene TRBD1, 5 bases. V shed 1 base and J shed 5 bases, with 21 bases lying between them. The CDR3 spans 18 residues. CDR1 MDHEN and CDR2 SYDVKM come from the germline V gene. CDR3 DNA sequence: TGTGCCAGCAGTTTATCCCCCCCATCGCAGGGCTGGAGAAACACCATATATTTT. It specifies CASSLSPPSQGWRNTIYF.

The chain combines TRBV7-2 with TRBJ2-5; the D gene is possibly TRBD1 (5 bases). V was shortened by 1 base and J by 5 bases, with 14 bases between the two germline ends. Germline lookup yields CDR1 SGHTA and CDR2 FQGNSA. The CDR3 totals 15 residues. The CDR3: CASSLGGGPRETQYF. The CDR3 DNA is TGTGCCAGCAGCTTAGGGGGCGGTCCCCGCGAGACCCAGTACTTC.

This chain connects TRBV7-2 to TRBJ1-2, with D possibly matching TRBD1 (6 bases). This CDR3 has 14 residues. The germline gives CDR1 SGHTA, CDR2 FQGNSA. The germline V and J ends were trimmed by 5 bases and 4 bases, with 14 bases remaining between them. The CDR3 protein is CASSGKGVTYGYTF. In nucleotides, the CDR3 is TGTGCCAGCAGCGGAAAGGGGGTTACCTATGGCTACACCTTC. The full variable domain, with the rest looked up from reference TRBV7-2 and TRBJ1-2, is GAGVSQSPSNKVTEKGKDVELRCDPISGHTALYWYRQSLGQGLEFLIYFQGNSAPDKSGLPSDRFSAERTGGSVSTLTIQRTQQEDSAVYLCASSGKGVTYGYTFGSGTRLTVV.

The rearrangement joins TRBV6-5 to TRBJ2-7; the match to TRBD1 covers 7 bases. V lost 5 bases and J lost 3; bases outside the gene matches: 10. This CDR3 comprises 15 residues. Germline CDR1 reads MNHEY; CDR2 reads SVGAGI. The chain's CDR3 is CASSRPGGSIYEQYF. Here the CDR3 DNA reads TGTGCCAGCAGTCGCCCAGGGGGATCGATCTACGAGCAGTACTTC.

The gene calls are TRBV14 and TRBJ1-6; D is unresolved. The CDR3 length is 14 residues. V shed 6 bases and J shed 0 bases, with 6 bases lying between them. The germline gives CDR1 SGHDN, CDR2 FVKESK. The CDR3: CASSLSSYNSPLHF. In DNA, the CDR3 is TGTGCCAGCAGTCTAAGCTCCTATAATTCACCCCTCCACTTT.

This clone has a handful of counts. V gene TRBV18 combines with J gene TRBJ1-5, with TRBD1 matching over 7 bases. CDR3 length: 15 amino acids. The V gene end was trimmed by 1 base and the J gene end by 4 bases; junction bases not matched to a gene: 4. Looked up from germline, CDR1 is KGHSH and CDR2 is LQKENI. CDR3 loop: CASSPLGDRNQPQHF. CDR3 coding DNA: TGTGCCAGCTCACCACTGGGGGACAGAAATCAGCCCCAGCATTTT.

The chain joins TRBV6-2 or TRBV6-3 to TRBJ1-1; the D is unclear. The CDR3 consists of 13 residues. Germline CDR1 MNHEY, CDR2 SVGEGT. V was trimmed by 1 base and J by 9 bases, leaving 12 bases between them. The CDR3, as DNA: TGTGCCAGCAGTTACTGGTCGCGAATAAAAGCTTTCTTT. It specifies CASSYWSRIKAFF.

The rearrangement joins TRBV7-9 to TRBJ1-6, with D possibly TRBD1 on 5 matching bases. This CDR3 has 14 residues. The V and J ends lost 5 bases and 3 bases respectively, with 8 bases between them. Germline V CDR1 and CDR2: SEHNR, FQNEAQ (reference sequence). The CDR3, as DNA: TGTGCCAGCAGCCCAGGGATCTATAATTCACCCCTCCACTTT. This gives the protein CASSPGIYNSPLHF. Complete variable domain (other parts from reference TRBV7-9 and TRBJ1-6): DTGVSQNPRHKITKRGQNVTFRCDPISEHNRLYWYRQTLGQGPEFLTYFQNEAQLEKSRLLSDRFSAERPKGSFSTLEIQRTEQGDSAMYLCASSPGIYNSPLHFGNGTRLTVT.

The CDR3, as DNA: TGTGCCCACACCCAACCCGTGGGGGGAGATTCAGATACGCAGTATTTT. It codes for CAHTQPVGGDSDTQYF. V gene TRBV30 combines with J gene TRBJ2-3, with a tentative D call TRBD2 (6 bases). This CDR3 region has 16 residues. Trimming cost V 8 bases and J 4 bases, with 25 bases left between them. Per germline, CDR1 GTSNPN and CDR2 SVGIG (reference sequence).

The J gene is TRBJ1-6, the V gene TRBV19, with a tentative D call TRBD1 (5 bases). The CDR3 runs to 16 residues. Germline values: CDR1 LNHDA, CDR2 SQIVND (reference sequence). The germline V and J ends were trimmed by 5 bases and 0 bases, with 11 bases remaining between them. The CDR3: CASSGGGSSYNSPLHF. CDR3 DNA sequence: TGTGCCAGTAGTGGGGGGGGGAGCTCCTATAATTCACCCCTCCACTTT.

This clone showed up just a few times. V is TRBV27 and J is TRBJ2-3, with D hard to call. V lost 8 bases and J lost 2, with 20 bases in between. In germline, CDR1 is MNHEY, CDR2 SMNVEV (reference sequence). The CDR3 is 16 residues long. CDR3 loop: CASAFGRRKDTDTQYF. The CDR3 DNA follows: TGTGCCAGCGCCTTTGGGCGCCGGAAGGACACAGATACGCAGTATTTT.

V and J are TRBV6-5 and TRBJ1-5; 8 bases fit TRBD1. The V gene's germline CDR1 is MNHEY and CDR2 SVGAGI. V lost 0 bases, J lost 4 bases, and 5 bases stayed unmatched. The CDR3 has 16 amino acids. CDR3 nucleotide sequence: TGTGCCAGCAGTTACTCTAGGACAGGGAAGAATCAGCCCCAGCATTTT. Translation: CASSYSRTGKNQPQHF.